The TCR beta chain described here comes from a study of T cell changes during pregnancy in multiple sclerosis. Produced via immunoSEQ multiplex PCR; TCRdb's table is partial and in-frame only. The sample holds over 35,000 clones, approximately 92% seen once. This receptor was taken from a female donor with multiple sclerosis, enrolled in a pregnancy study. Here the sequenced sample was peripheral blood, taken before pregnancy.

The chain's CDR3 is CASSQGLTTTEAFF. CDR3 DNA sequence: TGTGCCAGCAGCCAAGGACTTACCACGACTGAAGCTTTCTTT. This chain links TRBV14 with TRBJ1-1, with D hard to call. The V end was cut by 1 base, the J end by 5 bases, with 11 bases between. Per the germline V gene, CDR1 is SGHDN and CDR2 is FVKESK. CDR3 length equals 14 residues.